The 17 T cell receptor beta chains presented below share a single source sample, sequenced in a study of T cell responses to AZD1222 COVID-19 vaccine. Assay used: immunoSEQ multiplex PCR; TCRdb lists only in-frame clones, some missing. The sample has some 110,000 clones; roughly 90% are singletons. This specimen was peripheral blood, taken on day 0 of AZD1222 vaccination. These receptors were obtained from an adult in good health.

This clone was picked up a small number of times. This chain connects TRBV5-4 to TRBJ1-5; D is possibly TRBD1 (5 bases). Germline CDR1 and CDR2: SGHNT and YYREEE (reference sequence). Trimming took off 0 bases at V and 6 bases at J, with 16 bases between the two ends. The CDR3 sequence is 16 residues long. CDR3 in DNA: TGTGCCAGCAGCTTGGGGGGGTCGGGAGGAGGTCAGCCCCAGCATTTT. This codes for CASSLGGSGGGQPQHF.

This chain joins TRBV6-2 or TRBV6-3 and TRBJ2-3; 7 bases map to TRBD2. Germline V gives CDR1 MNHEY, CDR2 SVGEGT. This CDR3 is built from 18 residues. The junction had 11 bases not matched to a gene; V was cut back by 2 bases and J by 0 bases. The CDR3 nucleotides are TGTGCCAGCAGTTACAGGGGCGGGGGTAGCGAGAGCACAGATACGCAGTATTTT. This codes for CASSYRGGGSESTDTQYF.

The genes are TRBV19 and TRBJ2-5; D uncertain. The germline V and J ends were trimmed by 3 bases and 2 bases, with 13 bases remaining between them. CDR3 length: 15 residues. Germline-derived CDR1 and CDR2 are LNHDA and SQIVND (reference sequence). The CDR3 DNA follows: TGTGCCAGTAGTATCTTAGGCGGACGTCAAGAGACCCAGTACTTC. Its translation: CASSILGGRQETQYF.

The V gene is TRBV27, the J gene TRBJ1-4; the D gene is possibly TRBD1 (5 bases). This CDR3 has 14 amino acids. V dropped 3 bases and J dropped 8 bases, with 13 bases sitting between them. The germline V gene has CDR1 MNHEY and CDR2 SMNVEV (reference sequence). CDR3 DNA: TGTGCCAGCAGTTTCACTGGGACTCGGGAAAAACTGTTTTTT. This translates into CASSFTGTREKLFF.

The count of this clone is one. The chain joins TRBV19 to TRBJ1-3; D is ambiguous. V lost 8 bases to trimming and J lost 2 bases, with 7 bases between them. Germline V lookup: CDR1 LNHDA, CDR2 SQIVND (reference sequence). CDR3 length: 12 residues. In DNA form, the CDR3 reads TGTGCCAGTGGTACCCCTGGAAACACCATATATTTT. It is translated as CASGTPGNTIYF.

This clone occurred once. This chain links TRBV19 with TRBJ1-2, with D unresolved. This CDR3 contains 13 residues. V gave up 0 bases and J gave up 3 bases, with 5 bases separating them. Per germline, CDR1 LNHDA and CDR2 SQIVND (reference sequence). The DNA of the CDR3 is TGTGCCAGTAGTATAGATTGGGACTATGGCTACACCTTC. This gives the protein CASSIDWDYGYTF. Combining the CDR3 with reference TRBV19 and TRBJ1-2 gives the whole variable domain DGGITQSPKYLFRKEGQNVTLSCEQNLNHDAMYWYRQDPGQGLRLIYYSQIVNDFQKGDIAEGYSVSREKKESFPLTVTSAQKNPTAFYLCASSIDWDYGYTFGSGTRLTVV.

This chain's CDR3 is CASTRSGTSYEQYF. The DNA for the CDR3 is TGTGCCAGCACGAGGAGCGGTACCTCCTACGAGCAGTACTTC. V gene TRBV2 combines with J gene TRBJ2-7; D may be TRBD2 (5 bases). The V gene lost 7 bases and the J gene lost 0 bases, with 13 bases spanning the gap. CDR3 size: 14 residues. CDR1 is SNHLY, CDR2 FYNNEI, per germline.

This clone showed up just once. The chain employs TRBV9 and TRBJ2-1, with 8 nucleotides matching TRBD1. CDR3 length equals 15 residues. Germline V lookup: CDR1 SGDLS, CDR2 YYNGEE. Trimming removed 3 bases from V and 4 bases from J; junction bases left unmatched: 6. The CDR3 coding sequence is TGTGCCAGCAGCGCAGGACAGGGTGGTTACAATGAGCAGTTCTTC. Its translation is CASSAGQGGYNEQFF.

This clone was observed a handful of times. The chain recombines TRBV4-3 with TRBJ1-3; D remains unclear. Germline V CDR1 and CDR2: LGHNA, YSLEER. CDR3 size: 14 residues. V gave up 2 bases and J gave up 2 bases, with 7 bases separating them. CDR3 residues: CASSQSTPGNTIYF. DNA of the CDR3: TGCGCCAGCAGCCAAAGTACACCTGGAAACACCATATATTTT.

The chain recombines TRBV18 with TRBJ2-7; the D gene is possibly TRBD1 (6 bases). Germline V gives CDR1 KGHSH, CDR2 LQKENI. The germline V and J ends were trimmed by 3 bases and 1 base, with 7 bases remaining between them. This CDR3 spans 13 amino acids. In nucleotides, the CDR3 is TGTGCCAGCTCACCGGGGGCATCCTACGAGCAGTACTTC. Protein product: CASSPGASYEQYF.

CDR3 residues: CASSSRGLAANTGELFF. The CDR3 coding sequence is TGTGCCAGCAGCTCACGGGGACTAGCGGCGAACACCGGGGAGCTGTTTTTT. The rearrangement joins TRBV11-2 to TRBJ2-2, with TRBD2 matching over 11 bases. The CDR3 is 17 residues long. Germline V CDR1 and CDR2: SGHAT, FQNNGV. V shed 4 bases and J 0 bases; nucleotides not matched to a gene: 4.

This clone was seen a single time. The chain links TRBV5-1 to TRBJ1-4; tentative D call: TRBD1 (5 bases). Germline assignment: CDR1 SGHRS and CDR2 YFSETQ. Between the trimmed V and J ends, which lost 3 bases and 4 bases, there was a span of 19 bases. CDR3 length: 17 residues. In DNA, the CDR3 is TGCGCCAGCAGCTACCGACAGAGCGGAGCAAATAATGAAAAACTGTTTTTT. Translated: CASSYRQSGANNEKLFF.

The chain uses TRBV18 and TRBJ1-5; maybe TRBD1 (5 bases). The V gene lost 1 base and the J gene lost 7 bases, with 11 bases spanning the gap. The CDR3 has 14 residues. Per germline, CDR1 KGHSH and CDR2 LQKENI. In nucleotides, the CDR3 is TGTGCCAGCTCACCACTGCCAGGGTCCCAGCCCCAGCATTTT. Its translation is CASSPLPGSQPQHF.

CDR3: CASRRTSVEDTQYF. In DNA, the CDR3 is TGTGCCAGCAGAAGGACTAGCGTAGAGGATACGCAGTATTTT. J is TRBJ2-3 and V is TRBV7-3; TRBD2 agrees at 9 bases. There are 14 residues in the CDR3. With 6 bases clipped from V and 6 bases from J, the junction kept 7 bases outside the gene matches. Germline loops: CDR1 SGHTA, CDR2 FQGTGA. Drawing the rest from reference TRBV7-3 and TRBJ2-3, the complete variable domain is GAGVSQTPSNKVTEKGKYVELRCDPISGHTALYWYRQSLGQGPEFLIYFQGTGAADDSGLPNDRFFAVRPEGSVSTLKIQRTERGDSAVYLCASRRTSVEDTQYFGPGTRLTVL.

The CDR3 here is CASSWQANQPQHF. CDR3 nucleotide sequence: TGTGCCAGCAGTTGGCAGGCCAATCAGCCCCAGCATTTT. V is TRBV6-5 and J is TRBJ1-5; D unclear. The CDR3 length is 13 residues. Trimming shortened V by 4 bases and J by 3 bases, and 7 bases separated the two germline ends. Germline lookup yields CDR1 MNHEY and CDR2 SVGAGI.

The gene calls are TRBV28 and TRBJ1-2; a possible D gene is TRBD1 (5 bases). The V gene lost 5 bases and the J gene lost 3 bases, with 16 bases spanning the gap. The CDR3 runs 15 residues. Germline-derived CDR1 and CDR2 are MDHEN and SYDVKM. The CDR3 spells CASSTGAVPYYGYTF. CDR3 sequence (DNA): TGTGCCAGCAGTACCGGGGCGGTTCCTTACTATGGCTACACCTTC.

This clone was found once. The chain links TRBV24-1 to TRBJ2-7; D may match TRBD1 or TRBD2 (5 bases each). The ends were cut back, 4 bases at V and 7 bases at J, with 22 bases in the middle. Per germline, CDR1 KGHDR and CDR2 SFDVKD. The CDR3 length is 16 residues. The CDR3, as DNA: TGTGCCACCAGTGAACCCACGGGACGGGGCCGAGGAGAGCAGTACTTC. Translated: CATSEPTGRGRGEQYF.